This T cell receptor beta chain was observed in a study of blood T cells in healthy people across ages. The CDR3 is 13 residues long. V shed 6 bases and J 8 bases; nucleotides not matched to a gene: 10. The germline gives CDR1 SQVTM, CDR2 ANQGSEA. This clonotype was seen at least ten times. The second PCR ran roughly 6 to 11 cycles with a sample-barcoded 5' primer and J-beta primers. A template-switch adaptor with 12 random nucleotides tagged each cDNA molecule. A single record per CDR3 protein comes from TCRdb applying MiXCR to the 5' RACE reads. The sample lists roughly 680,000 distinct CDR3 sequences; under 65% were seen once.

Source material: blood. The sequence derives from a woman older than 75 in good health. The chain recombines TRBV29-1 with TRBJ1-2, with TRBD1 matching 9 bases. The CDR3 here is CSVRRDRELGYTF. In DNA, the CDR3 is TGCAGCGTGCGAAGGGACAGGGAGTTGGGCTACACCTTC.